These 30 T cell receptor beta chains share one sample of origin, sequenced in a study of blood T cell repertoires in COVID-19. Repertoires were generated with immunoSEQ multiplex PCR, while TCRdb's copy carries only in-frame clones and drops some. The sample records just over 250,000 clones, about 87% being singletons. The sequencing input was peripheral blood. These receptors came from a woman in her 50s with acute or convalescent COVID-19.

This sequence joins TRBV15 and TRBJ2-2, with TRBD2 matching over 7 bases. The J segment lost 1 base and the V segment lost 0 bases, leaving 2 bases of the junction unmatched. The germline V gene has CDR1 LNHNV and CDR2 YYDKDF (reference sequence). The CDR3 sequence is 16 residues long. The CDR3 DNA reads as TGTGCCACCAGCAGAGATCGGGGGGAGAACACCGGGGAGCTGTTTTTT. This encodes CATSRDRGENTGELFF.

This sequence joins TRBV2 and TRBJ2-5, with 9 bases aligning to TRBD1. The CDR3 is 12 amino acids. The germline gives CDR1 SNHLY, CDR2 FYNNEI. V lost 8 bases to trimming and J lost 5 bases; unmatched junction nucleotides: 3. The CDR3 sequence: CASGTGSETQYF. CDR3 bases: TGTGCCAGCGGGACAGGGTCGGAGACCCAGTACTTC.

This chain's CDR3 is CASSSRSEGLETQYF. CDR3 sequence (DNA): TGTGCCAGCAGCTCCCGATCGGAGGGCCTGGAGACCCAGTACTTC. The chain carries TRBV4-2 and TRBJ2-5, with a tentative D call TRBD2 (6 bases). CDR1 is LGHNA and CDR2 is YNFKEQ in the germline V gene. V was trimmed by 5 bases and J by 5 bases, leaving 18 bases between them. This CDR3 has 15 residues.

The chain has TRBV7-9 and TRBJ1-2, with 7 bases fitting TRBD1. The CDR3 runs to 14 residues. The V segment lost 6 bases and the J segment 6 bases; nucleotides outside the gene matches: 10. The germline V gene encodes CDR1 SEHNR and CDR2 FQNEAQ (reference sequence). Here the CDR3 DNA reads TGTGCCAGCAGTAACTACGCCGGGACAGATGGCTACACCTTC. The encoded protein is CASSNYAGTDGYTF.

This rearrangement joins TRBV27 to TRBJ1-2, with D perhaps matching TRBD1 (5 bases). Germline V CDR1 and CDR2: MNHEY, SMNVEV (reference sequence). V lost 5 bases to trimming and J lost 5 bases, with 15 bases between them. This CDR3 is 14 amino acids long. The CDR3 sequence is CASSPGTTGYGYTF. CDR3 nucleotides: TGTGCCAGCAGTCCAGGAACTACAGGATATGGCTACACCTTC.

The chain links TRBV9 to TRBJ1-4, with 8 nucleotides matching TRBD1. Germline values: CDR1 SGDLS, CDR2 YYNGEE. V shed 0 bases and J 13 bases; nucleotides not matched to a gene: 8. This CDR3 is 14 amino acids long. In nucleotides, the CDR3 is TGTGCCAGCAGCGTAGAAGCAGGGGGCGCGCCACTGTTTTTT. This sequence encodes CASSVEAGGAPLFF.

This clone is a singleton in its sample. This sequence joins TRBV6-5 and TRBJ2-5; D is possibly TRBD1 (6 bases). The V end lost 5 bases, the J end lost 2 bases, and 12 bases lay between the germline ends. Per germline, CDR1 MNHEY and CDR2 SVGAGI. This CDR3 region has 14 residues. The CDR3 DNA reads TGTGCCAGCAGTACCTTAGGGGGACAAGAGACCCAGTACTTC. Encoded protein: CASSTLGGQETQYF.

The J gene is TRBJ1-5, the V gene TRBV28; D uncertain. This CDR3 is built from 14 residues. In germline, CDR1 is MDHEN, CDR2 SYDVKM. V was shortened by 5 bases and J by 0 bases, with 8 bases between the two germline ends. DNA of the CDR3: TGTGCCAGCAGTCCACTGTATAGCAATCAGCCCCAGCATTTT. Amino acid sequence: CASSPLYSNQPQHF.

This clone was found a few times. J is TRBJ1-2 and V is TRBV5-1; 12 positions agree with TRBD1. Germline values: CDR1 SGHRS, CDR2 YFSETQ. V was pared by 4 bases and J by 3 bases, with 4 bases of the junction left unmatched. This CDR3 has 15 amino acids. In nucleotides, the CDR3 is TGCGCCAGCAGCCAAGGGACAGGGGGCGACTATGGCTACACCTTC. Translated: CASSQGTGGDYGYTF.

The V and J genes are TRBV10-3 and TRBJ1-1; D unresolved. CDR1 and CDR2 from the germline V gene are ENHRY and SYGVKD. The ends were cut back, 6 bases at V and 1 base at J, with 9 bases in the middle. This CDR3 has 13 amino acids. CDR3 in amino acids: CAIRTDSNTEAFF. In DNA form, the CDR3 reads TGTGCCATCAGGACCGACTCGAACACTGAAGCTTTCTTT.

DNA of the CDR3: TGTGCCAGCAGCTCCACTCCCCCTACGGAGCAGTACTTC. Protein product: CASSSTPPTEQYF. The chain is built from TRBV7-2 and TRBJ2-7, with D unresolved. The CDR3 runs to 13 residues. The germline gives CDR1 SGHTA, CDR2 FQGNSA. V dropped 4 bases and J dropped 7 bases, with 14 bases sitting between them.

The count of this clone is one. DNA for the CDR3: TGTGCCAGCAGTCCCTTCTTAGCAGGGTGGGGCTCCGAGCAGTACTTC. It codes for CASSPFLAGWGSEQYF. The gene calls are TRBV27 and TRBJ2-7, with D maybe TRBD1 (5 bases). Germline V gene lookup returns CDR1 MNHEY and CDR2 SMNVEV (reference sequence). The V gene lost 5 bases and the J gene lost 6 bases, with 23 bases spanning the gap. This CDR3 has 16 amino acids.

This chain joins TRBV28 and TRBJ2-3; TRBD2 might be the D (7 bases). Germline V lookup: CDR1 MDHEN, CDR2 SYDVKM. The CDR3 contains 15 residues. Trimming left V 6 bases short and J 5 bases short, with 18 bases between. The CDR3 protein is CASRPGEAGLDTQYF. The CDR3 DNA follows: TGTGCCAGCAGACCAGGGGAAGCGGGACTAGATACGCAGTATTTT.

The count of this clone is one. This rearrangement joins TRBV24-1 to TRBJ2-5, with 8 bases fitting TRBD2. Trimming cost V 2 bases and J 3 bases; bases outside gene matches: 7. The CDR3 covers 16 residues. Germline CDR1 is KGHDR and CDR2 is SFDVKD. This chain's CDR3 is CATSDSGLAREETQYF. The CDR3 bases are TGTGCCACCAGTGATTCCGGACTAGCTAGGGAAGAGACCCAGTACTTC.

The chain employs TRBV28 and TRBJ2-1; TRBD2 aligns across 10 bases. Germline V gene lookup returns CDR1 MDHEN and CDR2 SYDVKM. The CDR3 sequence is 15 residues long. The trim removed 6 bases at V and 7 bases at J, leaving 9 bases unmatched. This CDR3 is CASRGLASRSNEQFF. The CDR3 region has the DNA TGTGCCAGCAGGGGACTAGCGTCTAGGTCAAATGAGCAGTTCTTC.

The V and J genes are TRBV6-5 and TRBJ1-5; D possibly corresponds to TRBD1 (5 bases). CDR3 size: 13 residues. The germline gives CDR1 MNHEY, CDR2 SVGAGI. Between the trimmed V and J ends, which lost 6 bases and 5 bases, there was a span of 11 bases. The CDR3 nucleotides read TGTGCCAGCAGGGGCCGCAGGGATCAGCCCCAGCATTTT. Protein: CASRGRRDQPQHF.

This sequence joins TRBV5-5 and TRBJ2-3; possibly TRBD1 for D (6 bases). Germline CDR1 and CDR2: SGHKS and YYEKEE (reference sequence). CDR3 length equals 16 residues. Deletions cut 3 bases from V and 0 bases from J, with 14 bases between. CDR3 amino acids: CASSSRGHESTDTQYF. DNA of the CDR3: TGTGCCAGCAGCTCCAGGGGACATGAAAGCACAGATACGCAGTATTTT. Together with reference TRBV5-5 and TRBJ2-3, the CDR3 gives the full variable domain: DAGVTQSPTHLIKTRGQQVTLRCSPISGHKSVSWYQQVLGQGPQFIFQYYEKEERGRGNFPDRFSARQFPNYSSELNVNALLLGDSALYLCASSSRGHESTDTQYFGPGTRLTVL.

This sequence joins TRBV7-8 and TRBJ2-2, with TRBD1 matching over 9 bases. Losses at the gene ends were 1 base for V and 5 bases for J; bases not matched to a gene: 11. The CDR3 extends over 18 amino acids. Germline CDR1 is SGHVS and CDR2 is FQNEAQ. The DNA of the CDR3 is TGTGCCAGCAGCTTAGTTACCCGGTTAGGACAGGGGACCGGGGAGCTGTTTTTT. It codes for CASSLVTRLGQGTGELFF.

This chain connects TRBV18 to TRBJ2-3; perhaps TRBD2 as D (5 bases). The CDR3 covers 14 residues. V lost 5 bases to trimming and J lost 3 bases, with 12 bases between them. Germline CDR1 is KGHSH and CDR2 is LQKENI. Written as DNA, the CDR3 is TGTGCCAGCTCAATAGCGAGTGGGACAGATACGCAGTATTTT. Translation gives CASSIASGTDTQYF.

J is TRBJ1-6 and V is TRBV7-3, with D unresolved. The CDR3 sequence is 15 residues long. Trimming took off 1 base at V and 6 bases at J, with 10 bases between the two ends. The germline CDR1 and CDR2 sequences are SGHTA and FQGTGA. CDR3 region: CASSLMGSGNSPLHF. The CDR3 region has the DNA TGTGCCAGCAGCTTAATGGGCAGCGGTAATTCACCCCTCCACTTT.

The V and J genes are TRBV4-2 and TRBJ1-4; 7 positions match TRBD1. Trimming removed 3 bases from V and 4 bases from J; junction bases left unmatched: 8. This CDR3 region has 16 residues. Germline CDR1 reads LGHNA; CDR2 reads YNFKEQ. CDR3 amino acids: CASSQDTGTDNEKLFF. The CDR3 nucleotides read TGTGCCAGCAGCCAGGATACCGGGACAGATAATGAAAAACTGTTTTTT.

The V and J genes are TRBV6-2 or TRBV6-3 and TRBJ2-2, with 8 bases identical to TRBD1. Unmatched junction bases numbered 11, after V lost 4 bases and J lost 7 bases. Germline loops: CDR1 MNHEY, CDR2 SVGEGT. The CDR3 spans 16 residues. CDR3: CASSWTGSIVGGELFF. The CDR3 nucleotides read TGTGCCAGCAGTTGGACAGGGTCGATTGTTGGCGGGGAGCTGTTTTTT.

The J gene is TRBJ2-1, the V gene TRBV3-1 (or the pseudogene TRBV3-2); a possible D gene is TRBD2 (6 bases). The CDR3 spans 15 residues. The V gene's germline CDR1 is LGHDT and CDR2 YNNKEL (reference sequence). V lost 5 bases and J lost 4, with 15 bases in between. The CDR3 spells CASSYPVGSYNEQFF. The CDR3, as DNA: TGTGCCAGCAGCTACCCGGTCGGGAGTTACAATGAGCAGTTCTTC.

The rearrangement joins TRBV11-2 to TRBJ1-4; 8 bases agree with TRBD1. This CDR3 is built from 13 residues. Germline CDR1 is SGHAT and CDR2 is FQNNGV. The junction had 7 bases not matched to a gene; V was cut back by 5 bases and J by 11 bases. CDR3 DNA sequence: TGTGCCAGCAGCGCCGGACAGGGCCGGAAACTGTTTTTT. Protein product: CASSAGQGRKLFF.

The rearrangement uses TRBV5-1 and TRBJ2-7; TRBD1 aligns across 8 bases. V trimming: 0 bases; J trimming: 4 bases; junction bases outside the gene matches: 6. The germline CDR1 and CDR2 sequences are SGHRS and YFSETQ. The CDR3 consists of 15 residues. The CDR3, as DNA: TGCGCCAGCAGCTTGGACGGACAGGGCGCGTACGAGCAGTACTTC. It specifies CASSLDGQGAYEQYF.

CDR3 DNA sequence: TGTGCCAGCAGCCTCCCGGACAGGTCCAATAATTATAGCAATCAGCCCCAGCATTTT. Translation: CASSLPDRSNNYSNQPQHF. The V gene is TRBV9, the J gene TRBJ1-5; 7 bases are shared with TRBD1. Trimming removed 4 bases from V and 0 bases from J; junction bases left unmatched: 16. This CDR3 has 19 amino acids. Germline V gives CDR1 SGDLS, CDR2 YYNGEE.

This chain uses TRBV10-3 with TRBJ2-7; possibly TRBD2 for D (6 bases). The germline V gene has CDR1 ENHRY and CDR2 SYGVKD. Deletions cut 0 bases from V and 5 bases from J, with 8 bases between. This CDR3 has 13 residues. CDR3 in amino acids: CAISESREDEQYF. The CDR3 nucleotides read TGTGCCATCAGTGAGTCGAGGGAGGACGAGCAGTACTTC.

The V call is TRBV5-1, the J call TRBJ2-3; TRBD1 agrees at 9 bases. This CDR3 has 13 residues. The trim removed 9 bases at V and 2 bases at J, leaving 4 bases unmatched. Germline V gene data show CDR1 as SGHRS and CDR2 as YFSETQ. In nucleotides, the CDR3 is TGCGCCACCACAGGGGGCTCCACAGATACGCAGTATTTT. This codes for CATTGGSTDTQYF.

This chain links TRBV30 with TRBJ1-2; 7 bases match TRBD1. Unmatched junction bases numbered 19, after V lost 4 bases and J lost 8 bases. Germline CDR1 GTSNPN, CDR2 SVGIG (reference sequence). The CDR3 consists of 16 residues. The DNA for the CDR3 is TGTGCCTGGACTCCAACGACCGGGACAGCTTTTGAAGGCTACACCTTC. It yields the protein CAWTPTTGTAFEGYTF.

The V and J genes are TRBV4-1 and TRBJ1-5; TRBD1 matches 8 bases. This CDR3 has 16 residues. V shed 3 bases, J shed 2 bases, and the junction held 6 bases outside the gene matches. CDR1 MGHRA and CDR2 YSYEKL come from the germline V gene. The CDR3 DNA reads as TGCGCCAGCAGCCAGCAGGGGGCGTACGGCAATCAGCCCCAGCATTTT. Amino acid sequence: CASSQQGAYGNQPQHF.